This T cell receptor beta chain was sequenced for a study of CD8+ T cells in alopecia areata. The overall study: Treated patients were dosed with oral tofacitinib, taking 5 to 10 mg twice daily. Tofacitinib administration persisted for 6 to 18 months, succeeded by 6 months off drug.

V lost 1 base and J lost 2; bases outside the gene matches: 1. Germline V CDR1 and CDR2: LGHNA, YNFKEQ. This CDR3 has 14 amino acids. Study-level findings and limits: Among patients, TCR sharing was less clear than in mice, a difference possibly due in part to HLA diversity in the patient population. Compared with normal scalp, lesional scalp had higher clonality and more expanded CD8+ clones.

Both peripheral blood and punch biopsies of lesional scalp skin were obtained from patients who had alopecia areata. Following RNA extraction, reverse transcription yielded cDNA that acted as the sequencing template. TCRdb's copy holds only in-frame clones and misses some; the assay was immunoSEQ multiplex PCR. The sample contains more than 12,000 clones, about 50% of which appear only once. Details on this clone: What it recognizes is unknown.

The sample was skin, taken at week 0. The chain links TRBV4-2 to TRBJ1-2, with TRBD1 identical over 7 bases. This TCR came from a human donor with alopecia areata. CDR3 region: CASSQGGGNYGYTF. Written as DNA, the CDR3 is TGTGCCAGCAGCCAAGGAGGGGGCAACTATGGCTACACCTTC.